One sample yielded the 10 T cell receptor beta chains listed below, sequenced in a study of CD8 T cells in Susac syndrome. When the RNA was reverse transcribed, random hexamers were used with an input of about 0.45 to 1 ug. From the immunoSEQ multiplex PCR reads, TCRdb called clonotypes with MiXCR, one entry per CDR3 protein. The data hold roughly 200,000 distinct CDR3 sequences, with about 95% observed a single time. Sequencing input: CD8+ T cells from PBMCs. These TCRs come from a human donor with multiple sclerosis.

J is TRBJ1-1 and V is TRBV5-1; 9 bases map to TRBD1. Trimming cost V 0 bases and J 5 bases; bases outside gene matches: 2. The CDR3 is 14 residues long. Germline assignment: CDR1 SGHRS and CDR2 YFSETQ. The DNA of the CDR3 is TGCGCCAGCAGCTTGGACAGGGGGCTTACTGAAGCTTTCTTT. Its protein product is CASSLDRGLTEAFF.

This clonotype was detected only once. The V and J genes are TRBV5-1 and TRBJ2-1, with D perhaps matching TRBD1 (5 bases). This CDR3 spans 16 amino acids. Germline loops: CDR1 SGHRS, CDR2 YFSETQ. V was cut by 0 bases and J by 1 base, with 11 bases left in between. The DNA of the CDR3 is TGCGCCAGCAGCTTGGGACAGAGACCATCCTACAATGAGCAGTTCTTC. Amino acid sequence: CASSLGQRPSYNEQFF.

The rearrangement uses TRBV20-1 and TRBJ2-2, with 14 bases aligning to TRBD2. Germline values: CDR1 DFQATT, CDR2 SNEGSKA (reference sequence). Germline trimming cut 3 bases from V and 6 bases from J; bases unmatched to any gene: 9. The CDR3 is 17 amino acids. CDR3 sequence reads: CSARPPGLAGVAGELFF. The DNA of the CDR3 is TGCAGTGCTAGGCCCCCGGGACTAGCGGGAGTCGCCGGGGAGCTGTTTTTT.

The rearrangement joins TRBV29-1 to TRBJ1-2; no firm D call. V was pared by 4 bases and J by 5 bases, with 11 bases between. Germline values: CDR1 SQVTM, CDR2 ANQGSEA. This CDR3 contains 12 residues. DNA for the CDR3: TGCAGCGTTGTGGAGGGTCGTTATGGCTACACCTTC. Its protein is CSVVEGRYGYTF.

Concerning this clonotype itself: One end of the junction is discordant with germline, which a read error may explain. The chain combines TRBV11-2 with TRBJ1-1; the match to TRBD1 covers 8 bases. CDR1 is SGHAT, CDR2 FQNNGV, per germline. This CDR3 comprises 17 residues. The CDR3 here is CASSLDRGRGIYTEAFF. The CDR3 bases are TGTGCCAGCAGTTTAGACAGGGGCCGGGGAATATACACTGAAGCTTTCTTT. The entire variable domain, with the rest obtained from reference TRBV11-2 and TRBJ1-1, is as follows: EAGVAQSPRYKIIEKRQSVAFWCNPISGHATLYWYQQILGQGPKLLIQFQNNGVVDDSQLPKDRFSAERLKGVDSTLKIQPAKLEDSAVYLCASSLDRGRGIYTEAFFGQGTRLTVV.

The chain carries TRBV12-3 or TRBV12-4 and TRBJ1-2, with D perhaps matching TRBD1 (6 bases). V lost 2 bases, J lost 5 bases, and 9 bases lay in between. CDR3 length: 13 amino acids. CDR3 loop: CASSLPGEYGYTF. Written as DNA, the CDR3 is TGTGCCAGCAGTTTACCAGGGGAGTATGGCTACACCTTC.

The rearrangement uses TRBV12-3 or TRBV12-4 and TRBJ2-7, with D perhaps TRBD2 (6 bases). The CDR3 is 14 amino acids. Trimming pared 5 bases from V and 3 bases from J, leaving 14 bases between. CDR3 sequence (DNA): TGTGCCAGCAGTGCAACCGGGACTCGCTACGAGCAGTACTTC. Translated: CASSATGTRYEQYF.

The rearrangement uses TRBV27 and TRBJ2-7; 7 nucleotides line up with TRBD1. With 3 bases clipped from V and 0 bases from J, the junction kept 5 bases outside the gene matches. This CDR3 region has 15 residues. CDR1 MNHEY and CDR2 SMNVEV come from the germline V gene (reference sequence). The CDR3 loop reads CASSFTRTGSYEQYF. CDR3 nucleotide sequence: TGTGCCAGCAGTTTCACCAGGACAGGCTCCTACGAGCAGTACTTC.

In its sample, this clonotype was seen once. V gene TRBV2 combines with J gene TRBJ2-7; TRBD1 matches 7 bases. Looked up from germline, CDR1 is SNHLY and CDR2 is FYNNEI. V was pared by 11 bases and J by 2 bases, with 9 bases of the junction left unmatched. The CDR3 runs 13 residues. The CDR3 region has the DNA TGTGCCTTCCGAAACGACAGGGCCTACGAGCAGTACTTC. This codes for CAFRNDRAYEQYF.

The CDR3 DNA reads as TGCGCCAGCAGCTTGGCCCCAGGAAGCTACGAGCAGTACTTC. Amino acid sequence: CASSLAPGSYEQYF. The V call is TRBV5-1, the J call TRBJ2-7; D unresolved. CDR3 length: 14 amino acids. With 0 bases removed from V and 3 bases from J, the gap between germline ends came to 10 bases. The germline V gene encodes CDR1 SGHRS and CDR2 YFSETQ.